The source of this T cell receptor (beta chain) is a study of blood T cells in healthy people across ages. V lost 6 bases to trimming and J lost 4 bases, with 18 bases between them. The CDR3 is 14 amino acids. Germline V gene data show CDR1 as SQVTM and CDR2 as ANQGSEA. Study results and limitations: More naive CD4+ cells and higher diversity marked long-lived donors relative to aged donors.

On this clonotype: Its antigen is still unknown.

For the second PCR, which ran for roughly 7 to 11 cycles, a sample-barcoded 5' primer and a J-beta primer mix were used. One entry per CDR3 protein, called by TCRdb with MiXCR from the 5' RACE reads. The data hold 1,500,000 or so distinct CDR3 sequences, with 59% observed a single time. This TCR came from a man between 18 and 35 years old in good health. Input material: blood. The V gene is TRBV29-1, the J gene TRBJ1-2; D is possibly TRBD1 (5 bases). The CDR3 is CSVGHGQITYGYTF. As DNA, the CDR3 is TGCAGCGTCGGACACGGACAAATAACCTATGGCTACACCTTC.